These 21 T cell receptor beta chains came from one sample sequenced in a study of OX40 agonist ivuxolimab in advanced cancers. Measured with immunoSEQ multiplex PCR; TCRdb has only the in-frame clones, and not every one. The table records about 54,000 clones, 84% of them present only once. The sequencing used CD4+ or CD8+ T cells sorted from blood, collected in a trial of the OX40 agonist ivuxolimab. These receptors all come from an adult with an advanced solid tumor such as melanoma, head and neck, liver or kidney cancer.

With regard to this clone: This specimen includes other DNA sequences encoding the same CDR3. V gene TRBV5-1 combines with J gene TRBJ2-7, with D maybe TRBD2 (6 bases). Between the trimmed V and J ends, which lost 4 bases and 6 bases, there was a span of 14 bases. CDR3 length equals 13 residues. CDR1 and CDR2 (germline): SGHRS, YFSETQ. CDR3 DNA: TGCGCCAGCAGCAGCGGGTCTTTGGGCGAGCAGTACTTC. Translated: CASSSGSLGEQYF.

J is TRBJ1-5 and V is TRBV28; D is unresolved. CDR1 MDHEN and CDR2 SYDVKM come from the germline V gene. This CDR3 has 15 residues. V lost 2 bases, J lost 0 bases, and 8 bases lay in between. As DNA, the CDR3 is TGTGCCAGCAGTTTACGGGGATATAGCAATCAGCCCCAGCATTTT. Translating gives CASSLRGYSNQPQHF.

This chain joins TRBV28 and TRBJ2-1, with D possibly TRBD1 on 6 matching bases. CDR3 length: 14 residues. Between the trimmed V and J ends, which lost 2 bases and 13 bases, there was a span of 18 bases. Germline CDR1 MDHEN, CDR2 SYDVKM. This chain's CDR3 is CASSLDQTGREQFF. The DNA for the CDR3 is TGTGCCAGCAGTTTAGATCAGACAGGTAGGGAACAGTTCTTC. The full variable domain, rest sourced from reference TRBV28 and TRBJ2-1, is DVKVTQSSRYLVKRTGEKVFLECVQDMDHENMFWYRQDPGLGLRLIYFSYDVKMKEKGDIPEGYSVSREKKERFSLILESASTNQTSMYLCASSLDQTGREQFFGPGTRLTVL.

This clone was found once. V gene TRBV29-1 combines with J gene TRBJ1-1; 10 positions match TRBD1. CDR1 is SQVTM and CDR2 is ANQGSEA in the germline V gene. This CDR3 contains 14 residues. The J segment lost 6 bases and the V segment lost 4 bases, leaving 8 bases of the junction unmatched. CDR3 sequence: CSVVSTGGAAEAFF. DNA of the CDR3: TGCAGCGTTGTTTCGACAGGGGGCGCCGCTGAAGCTTTCTTT.

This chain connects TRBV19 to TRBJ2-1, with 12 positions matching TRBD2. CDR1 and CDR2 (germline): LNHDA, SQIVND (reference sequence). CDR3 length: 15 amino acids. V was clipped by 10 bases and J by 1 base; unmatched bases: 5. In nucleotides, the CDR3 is TGTGCCACCCGACTAGCGGGAGAATCCTACAATGAGCAGTTCTTC. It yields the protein CATRLAGESYNEQFF.

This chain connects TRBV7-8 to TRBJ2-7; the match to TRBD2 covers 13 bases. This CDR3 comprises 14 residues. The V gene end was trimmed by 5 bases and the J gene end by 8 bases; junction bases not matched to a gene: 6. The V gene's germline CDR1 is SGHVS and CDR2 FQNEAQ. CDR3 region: CASSALAGGSQQYF. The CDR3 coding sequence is TGTGCCAGCAGCGCACTAGCGGGGGGGAGCCAGCAGTACTTC.

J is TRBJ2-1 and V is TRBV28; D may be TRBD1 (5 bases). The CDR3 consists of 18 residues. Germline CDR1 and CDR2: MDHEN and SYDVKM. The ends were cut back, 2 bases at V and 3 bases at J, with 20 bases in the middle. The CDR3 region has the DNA TGTGCCAGCAGTTTAGGTGTGGGGCAGTCATCTATCTACAATGAGCAGTTCTTC. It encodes CASSLGVGQSSIYNEQFF.

CDR3 amino acids: CASRIGTYGYTF. The CDR3, as DNA: TGTGCCAGCAGAATTGGGACCTATGGCTACACCTTC. V is TRBV28 and J is TRBJ1-2; D is possibly TRBD1 (5 bases). From germline, CDR1 is MDHEN and CDR2 SYDVKM. This CDR3 region has 12 residues. V lost 6 bases, J lost 4 bases, and 9 bases lay in between.

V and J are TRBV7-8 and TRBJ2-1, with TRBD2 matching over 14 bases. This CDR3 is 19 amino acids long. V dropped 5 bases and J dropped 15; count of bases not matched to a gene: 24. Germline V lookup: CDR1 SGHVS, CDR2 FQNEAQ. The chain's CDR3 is CASSPTRVTYGTSGRGRFF. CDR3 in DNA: TGTGCCAGCAGCCCAACACGCGTTACTTACGGGACTAGCGGGAGAGGTCGGTTCTTC.

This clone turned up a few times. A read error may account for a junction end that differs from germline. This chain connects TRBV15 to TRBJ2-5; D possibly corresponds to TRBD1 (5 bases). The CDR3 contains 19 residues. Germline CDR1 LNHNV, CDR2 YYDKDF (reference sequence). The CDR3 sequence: CATSRARISAGLFEETQYF. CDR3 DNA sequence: TGTGCCACCAGTAGAGCGAGGATCTCGGCAGGGTTATTCGAAGAGACCCAGTACTTC.

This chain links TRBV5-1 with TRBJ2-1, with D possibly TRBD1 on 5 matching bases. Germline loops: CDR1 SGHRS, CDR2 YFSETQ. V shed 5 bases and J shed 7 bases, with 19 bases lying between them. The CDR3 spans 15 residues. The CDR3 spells CASSLGSGPRNEQFF. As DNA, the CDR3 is TGCGCCAGCAGTCTGGGGTCAGGGCCAAGGAATGAGCAGTTCTTC.

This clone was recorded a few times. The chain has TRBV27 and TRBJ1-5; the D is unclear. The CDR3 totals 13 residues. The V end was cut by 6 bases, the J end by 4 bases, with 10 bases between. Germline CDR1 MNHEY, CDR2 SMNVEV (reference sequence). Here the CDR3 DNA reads TGTGCCAGCAGGCTAAACGAGAATCAGCCCCAGCATTTT. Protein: CASRLNENQPQHF.

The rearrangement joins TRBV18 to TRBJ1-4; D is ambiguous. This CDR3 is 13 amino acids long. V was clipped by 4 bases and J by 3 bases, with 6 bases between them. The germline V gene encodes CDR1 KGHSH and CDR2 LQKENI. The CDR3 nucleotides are TGTGCCAGCTCACGAGGCCCTAATGAAAAACTGTTTTTT. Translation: CASSRGPNEKLFF.

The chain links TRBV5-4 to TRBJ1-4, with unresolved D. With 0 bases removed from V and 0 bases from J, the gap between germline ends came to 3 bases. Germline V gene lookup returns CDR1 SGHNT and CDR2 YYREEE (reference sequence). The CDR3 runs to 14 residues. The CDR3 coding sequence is TGTGCCAGCAGCTTGGCAGCAACTAATGAAAAACTGTTTTTT. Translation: CASSLAATNEKLFF.

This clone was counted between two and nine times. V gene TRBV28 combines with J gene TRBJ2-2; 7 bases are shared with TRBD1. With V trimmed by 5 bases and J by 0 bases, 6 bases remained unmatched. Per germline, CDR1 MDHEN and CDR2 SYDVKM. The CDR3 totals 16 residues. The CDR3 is CASSPGTATNTGELFF. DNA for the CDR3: TGTGCCAGCAGTCCTGGGACAGCGACGAACACCGGGGAGCTGTTTTTT.

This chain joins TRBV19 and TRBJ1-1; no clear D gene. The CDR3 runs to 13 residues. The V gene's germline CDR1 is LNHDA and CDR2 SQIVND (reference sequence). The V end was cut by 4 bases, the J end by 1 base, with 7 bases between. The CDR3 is CASSRAGNTEAFF. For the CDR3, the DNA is TGTGCCAGTAGTAGGGCAGGGAACACTGAAGCTTTCTTT. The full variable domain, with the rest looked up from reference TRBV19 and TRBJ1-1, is DGGITQSPKYLFRKEGQNVTLSCEQNLNHDAMYWYRQDPGQGLRLIYYSQIVNDFQKGDIAEGYSVSREKKESFPLTVTSAQKNPTAFYLCASSRAGNTEAFFGQGTRLTVV.

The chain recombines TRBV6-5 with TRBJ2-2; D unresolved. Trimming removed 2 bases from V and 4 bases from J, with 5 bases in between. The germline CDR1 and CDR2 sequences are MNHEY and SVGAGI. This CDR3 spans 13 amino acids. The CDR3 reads CASSYESTGELFF. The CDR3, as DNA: TGTGCCAGCAGTTACGAGAGCACCGGGGAGCTGTTTTTT.

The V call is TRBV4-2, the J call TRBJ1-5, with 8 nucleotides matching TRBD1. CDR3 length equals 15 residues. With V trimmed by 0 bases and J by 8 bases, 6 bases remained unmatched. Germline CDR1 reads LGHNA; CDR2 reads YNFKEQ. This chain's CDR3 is CASSQEATGDEPQHF. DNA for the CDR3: TGTGCCAGCAGCCAAGAGGCGACAGGGGACGAGCCCCAGCATTTT.

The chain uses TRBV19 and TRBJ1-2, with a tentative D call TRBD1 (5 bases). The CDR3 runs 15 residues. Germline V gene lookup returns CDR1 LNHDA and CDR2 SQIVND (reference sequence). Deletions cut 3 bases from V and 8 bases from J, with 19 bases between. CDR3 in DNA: TGTGCCAGTAGTATTCCCTTTCGTCTGGAGGGGGGCTACACCTTC. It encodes CASSIPFRLEGGYTF.

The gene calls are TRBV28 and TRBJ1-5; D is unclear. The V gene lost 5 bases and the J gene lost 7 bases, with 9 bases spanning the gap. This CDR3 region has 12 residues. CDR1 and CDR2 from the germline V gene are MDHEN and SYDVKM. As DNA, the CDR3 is TGTGCCAGCAGTGGGAGCAGCCAGCCCCAGCATTTT. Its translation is CASSGSSQPQHF.

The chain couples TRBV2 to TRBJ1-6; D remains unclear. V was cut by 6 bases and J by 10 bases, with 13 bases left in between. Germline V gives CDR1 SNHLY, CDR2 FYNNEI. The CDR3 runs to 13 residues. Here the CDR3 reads CASSLARGSPLHF. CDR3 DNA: TGTGCCAGCAGCCTGGCCCGAGGGTCACCCCTCCACTTT.